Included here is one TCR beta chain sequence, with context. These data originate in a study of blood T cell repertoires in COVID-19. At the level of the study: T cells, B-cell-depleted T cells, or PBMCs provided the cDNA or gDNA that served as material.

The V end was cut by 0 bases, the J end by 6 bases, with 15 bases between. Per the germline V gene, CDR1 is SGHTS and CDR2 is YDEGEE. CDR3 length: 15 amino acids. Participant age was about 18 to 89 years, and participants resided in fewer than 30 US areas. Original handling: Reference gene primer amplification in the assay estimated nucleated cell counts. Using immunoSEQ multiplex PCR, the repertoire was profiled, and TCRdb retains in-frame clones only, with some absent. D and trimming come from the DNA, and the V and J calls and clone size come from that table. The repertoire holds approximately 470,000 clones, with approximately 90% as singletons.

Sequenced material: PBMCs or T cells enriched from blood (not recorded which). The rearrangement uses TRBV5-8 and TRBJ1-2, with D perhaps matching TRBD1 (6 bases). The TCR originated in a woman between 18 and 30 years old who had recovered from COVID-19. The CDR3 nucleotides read TGTGCCAGCAGCTTGGTGAGGGGGGGCGCTGATGGCTACACCTTC. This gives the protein CASSLVRGGADGYTF.